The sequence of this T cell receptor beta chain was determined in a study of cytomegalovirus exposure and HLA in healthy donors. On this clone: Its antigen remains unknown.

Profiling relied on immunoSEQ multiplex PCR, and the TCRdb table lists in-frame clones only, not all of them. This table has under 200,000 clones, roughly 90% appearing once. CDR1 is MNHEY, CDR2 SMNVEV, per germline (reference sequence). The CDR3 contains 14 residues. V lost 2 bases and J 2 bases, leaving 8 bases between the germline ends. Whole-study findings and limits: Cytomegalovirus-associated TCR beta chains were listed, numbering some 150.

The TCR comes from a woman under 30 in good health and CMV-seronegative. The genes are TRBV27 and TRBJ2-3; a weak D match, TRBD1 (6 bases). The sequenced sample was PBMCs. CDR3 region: CASSLRGTTDTQYF. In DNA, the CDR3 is TGTGCCAGCAGTTTAAGGGGGACCACAGATACGCAGTATTTT.